The clone carrying this T cell receptor beta chain has just a few counts. No antigen is known for it. These data belong to a study of regulatory T cells in long-lasting Graves disease. Study-level points and caveats: Accuracy might have suffered from few samples.

Sequencing libraries for TCR beta were prepared with iRepertoire HTBI primers and Arm-PCR of CDR3 regions. The authors' processing: Detected in the samples were about 60 TRBV and about 15 TRBJ segments. TCRdb re-analysed the multiplex PCR reads in MiXCR, keeping a single row per CDR3 protein. The V and J calls reflect TCRdb's pipeline rather than the authors' work. This sample yields some 370,000 distinct CDR3 sequences, of which less than 25% are seen a single time; around 21% belongs to the top ten. Time point specified: persistent/refractory GD, antithyroid drugs over 5 years with positive TRAb. Researchers made the TCR library from RNA that was extracted from PBMCs. CDR3 length: 12 amino acids. V lost 4 bases, J lost 7 bases, and 8 bases lay in between. Germline lookup yields CDR1 MDHEN and CDR2 SYDVKM.

The chain has TRBV28 and TRBJ2-1; D not resolved. The specimen was peripheral blood mononuclear cells (PBMCs), collected when the disease was refractory, from a patient treated with antithyroid drugs. This sequence was found in a female donor with Graves disease. The DNA of the CDR3 is TGTGCCAGCAGTTCCCAGCGTAATGAGCAGTTCTTC. It yields the protein CASSSQRNEQFF. The whole variable domain, remainder taken from reference TRBV28 and TRBJ2-1, is DVKVTQSSRYLVKRTGEKVFLECVQDMDHENMFWYRQDPGLGLRLIYFSYDVKMKEKGDIPEGYSVSREKKERFSLILESASTNQTSMYLCASSSQRNEQFFGPGTRLTVL.